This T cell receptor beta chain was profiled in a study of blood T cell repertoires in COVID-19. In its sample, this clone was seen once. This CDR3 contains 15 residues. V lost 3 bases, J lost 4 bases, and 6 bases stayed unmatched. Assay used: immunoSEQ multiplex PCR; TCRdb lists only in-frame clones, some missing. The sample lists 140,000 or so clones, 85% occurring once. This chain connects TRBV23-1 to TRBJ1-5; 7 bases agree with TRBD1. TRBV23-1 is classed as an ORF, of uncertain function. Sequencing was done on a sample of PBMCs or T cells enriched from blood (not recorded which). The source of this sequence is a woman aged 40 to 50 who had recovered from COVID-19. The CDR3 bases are TGCGCCAGCAGTCACGGACAGGAGCCGAATCAGCCCCAGCATTTT. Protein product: CASSHGQEPNQPQHF.